Ten or more counts support the clone carrying this T cell receptor beta chain. The antigen is not known. This sample is drawn from a study of T cells in Graves' hyperthyroidism and ophthalmopathy. The study, taken as a whole, reports: The model identified upcoming ophthalmopathy a median about six months ahead of onset.

V was pared by 5 bases and J by 0 bases, with 17 bases of the junction left unmatched. Germline CDR1 MNHNS, CDR2 SASEGT. The CDR3 is 20 residues long. Researchers defined stable Graves' hyperthyroidism as no ophthalmopathy progression within 18 months. Patients aged 18 to 65 had newly diagnosed hyperthyroidism of under 2 months' duration. Orbital computed tomography, thyroid ultrasound, serum thyroxine and TRAb, and clinical symptoms together informed the diagnoses. Amplification of TCR beta CDR3 regions was performed using RNA transcripts as template. In the first-round RT-PCR of the TCR CDR3, the HTBI primer set was used. TCRdb fed the multiplex PCR reads into MiXCR, producing one record per CDR3 protein. The sample carries approximately 400,000 distinct CDR3 sequences, about 15% recorded once.

The sample taken for sequencing was blood. This chain links TRBV6-1 with TRBJ2-1, with 9 nucleotides matching TRBD1. The sequence was obtained from a woman in her twenties or thirties with Graves' hyperthyroidism. The DNA of the CDR3 is TGTGCCAGCAGTTCCGCCGGGACAGGGAACTACAGGAGCTCCTACAATGAGCAGTTCTTC. Translated, it gives CASSSAGTGNYRSSYNEQFF.